These T cell receptor beta chains were read from a single sample in a study of cytomegalovirus exposure and HLA in healthy donors. Assay used: immunoSEQ multiplex PCR; TCRdb lists only in-frame clones, some missing. The sample contains roughly 200,000 clones, roughly 76% of which appear only once. The sequencing sample was made of PBMCs. Receptor source: a woman aged 25-40 years in good health and CMV-seropositive. The CDR3 runs from the conserved cysteine through the conserved F or W.

15	TRBJ2-6	TRBV9	CASSGAGTGANVLTF
16	TRBJ2-3	TRBV7-2	CASSPVDRGQSDTQYF
14	TRBJ1-5	TRBV30	CAWSTDYSNQPQHF
14	TRBJ1-2	TRBV10-3	CAISASGGPVVYTF
16	TRBJ1-3	TRBV18	CASSPGLLSSGNTIYF
13	TRBJ2-5	TRBV5-1	CASSLGGGETQYF
16	TRBJ1-2	TRBV5-6	CASSLGDSPHPYGYTF
16	TRBJ1-1	TRBV7-9	CASSPSRSRGTGEAFF
15	TRBJ2-1	TRBV27	CASSSSLAGLGEQFF
15	TRBJ1-6	TRBV15	CATSVLRAGNSPLHF
16	TRBJ2-5	TRBV5-1	CASSFLFASGVKTQYF
14	TRBJ1-1	TRBV7-9	CASSLRTLNTEAFF
15	TRBJ2-3	TRBV29-1	CSVEATSTGTDTQYF
18	TRBJ2-7	TRBV7-9	CASSLGAFGGPRSYEQYF
14	TRBJ2-5	TRBV2	CASRLAGASETQYF
15	TRBJ2-5	TRBV28	CASSFGLAVQETQYF
14	TRBJ2-3	TRBV19	CASSINRNTDTQYF
14	TRBJ2-7	TRBV6-5	CASSPNRGAYEQYF
14	TRBJ2-5	TRBV5-1	CASSLDLAQETQYF
12	TRBJ1-1	TRBV28	CASSRLDSEAFF
16	TRBJ2-2	TRBV18	CASSLSGASNTGELFF
17	TRBJ1-1	TRBV7-9	CASSPRPSGGSNTEAFF
13	TRBJ2-5	TRBV27	CASRFQAQETQYF
13	TRBJ1-1	TRBV7-7	CASSRDRDTEAFF